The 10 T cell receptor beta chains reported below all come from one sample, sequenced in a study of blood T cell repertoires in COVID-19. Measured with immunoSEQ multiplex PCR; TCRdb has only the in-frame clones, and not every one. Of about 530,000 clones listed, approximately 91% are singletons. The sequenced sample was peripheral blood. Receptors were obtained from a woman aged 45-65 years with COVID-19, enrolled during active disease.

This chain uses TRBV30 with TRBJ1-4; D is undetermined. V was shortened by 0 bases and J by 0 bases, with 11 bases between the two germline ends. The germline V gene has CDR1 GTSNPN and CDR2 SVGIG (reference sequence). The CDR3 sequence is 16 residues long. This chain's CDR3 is CAWSVPGAATNEKLFF. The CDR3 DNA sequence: TGTGCCTGGAGTGTGCCAGGCGCTGCAACTAATGAAAAACTGTTTTTT.

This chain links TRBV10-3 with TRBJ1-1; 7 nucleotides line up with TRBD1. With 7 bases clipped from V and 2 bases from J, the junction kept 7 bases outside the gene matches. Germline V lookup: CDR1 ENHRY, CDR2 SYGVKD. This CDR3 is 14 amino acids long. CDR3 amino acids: CAITKGQLNTEAFF. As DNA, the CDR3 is TGTGCCATCACCAAGGGACAGCTAAACACTGAAGCTTTCTTT.

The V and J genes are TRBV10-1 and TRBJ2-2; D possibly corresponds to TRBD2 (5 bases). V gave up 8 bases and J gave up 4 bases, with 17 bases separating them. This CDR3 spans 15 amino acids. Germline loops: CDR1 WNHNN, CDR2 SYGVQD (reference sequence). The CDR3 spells CASSEGLPSTGELFF. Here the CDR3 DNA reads TGCGCCAGCTCCGAGGGCCTTCCATCCACCGGGGAGCTGTTTTTT.

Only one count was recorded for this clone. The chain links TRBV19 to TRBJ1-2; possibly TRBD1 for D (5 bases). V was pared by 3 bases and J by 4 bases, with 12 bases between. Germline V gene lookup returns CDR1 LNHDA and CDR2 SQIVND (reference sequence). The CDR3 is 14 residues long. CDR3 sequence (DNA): TGTGCCAGTAGTATGCGGGGCGTCGGCTATGGCTACACCTTC. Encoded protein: CASSMRGVGYGYTF.

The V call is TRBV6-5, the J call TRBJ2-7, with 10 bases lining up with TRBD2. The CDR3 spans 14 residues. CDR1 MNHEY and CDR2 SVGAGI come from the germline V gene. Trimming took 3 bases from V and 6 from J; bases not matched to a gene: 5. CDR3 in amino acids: CASSYQRGGFEQYF. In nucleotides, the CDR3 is TGTGCCAGCAGTTATCAGCGGGGGGGCTTCGAGCAGTACTTC.

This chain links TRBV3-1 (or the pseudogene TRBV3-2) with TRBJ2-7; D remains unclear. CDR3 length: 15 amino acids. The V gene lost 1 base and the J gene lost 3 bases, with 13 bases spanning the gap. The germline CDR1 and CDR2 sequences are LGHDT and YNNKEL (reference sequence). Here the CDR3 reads CASSQGVGVDYEQYF. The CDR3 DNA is TGTGCCAGCAGCCAAGGGGTAGGAGTTGACTACGAGCAGTACTTC.

CDR3 coding DNA: TGTGCCAGCAGTTACTCCCGGACAGGGACCTACGAGCAGTACTTC. Translating gives CASSYSRTGTYEQYF. The rearrangement links TRBV6-5 to TRBJ2-7, with 8 bases identical to TRBD1. CDR1 is MNHEY and CDR2 is SVGAGI in the germline V gene. CDR3 length: 15 residues. Losses at the gene ends were 0 bases for V and 2 bases for J; bases not matched to a gene: 3.

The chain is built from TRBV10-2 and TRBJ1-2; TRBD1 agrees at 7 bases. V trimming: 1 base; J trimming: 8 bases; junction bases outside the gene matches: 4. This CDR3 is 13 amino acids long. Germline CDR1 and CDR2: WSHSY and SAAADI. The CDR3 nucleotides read TGCGCCAGCAGTGAGTTGGACAGGCGGGGCTACACCTTC. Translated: CASSELDRRGYTF.

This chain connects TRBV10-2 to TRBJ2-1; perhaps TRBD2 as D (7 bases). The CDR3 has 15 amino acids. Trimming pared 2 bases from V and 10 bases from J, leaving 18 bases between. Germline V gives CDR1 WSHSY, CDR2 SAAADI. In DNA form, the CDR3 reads TGCGCCAGCAGTGAGGGACTACGAGGGGGAGGGGAGCAGTTCTTC. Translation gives CASSEGLRGGGEQFF.

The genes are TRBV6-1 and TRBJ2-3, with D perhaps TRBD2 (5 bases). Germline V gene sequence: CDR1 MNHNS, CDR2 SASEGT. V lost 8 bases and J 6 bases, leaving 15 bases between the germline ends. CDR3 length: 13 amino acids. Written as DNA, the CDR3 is TGTGCCAGCTCCAAAAGTACGGGGGATACGCAGTATTTT. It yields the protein CASSKSTGDTQYF.